This T cell receptor (beta chain) was sequenced in a study of technical replicates of blood from several donors (dated by TCRdb to the late 2010s). CDR1 SGHRS and CDR2 YFSETQ are derived from the germline V gene. From cysteine to phenylalanine, the CDR3 is 14 amino acids long. The read is trimmed to its CDR3 DNA, 42 bases read in frame from base 1. Trimming at the junction amounts to 4 bases on V and 1 base on J, and the germline ends lie 8 bases apart. Concerning this clone itself: Its recognized antigen is unknown. No clone much larger than this one lies a single base away; base qualities are absent. The same CDR3 also results from other DNA sequences found in this sample.

Receptors were amplified or captured by the immunoSEQ multiplex PCR assay. TCRdb provides this immuneACCESS table in a form limited to in-frame rearrangements. Some clones are lacking; in checked studies, under half of them reflect an unresolved V gene, and why the rest are absent is not known. Counted in this sample were over 70,000 clones; around 96% of them appeared once. More than 0.15% of the sample is held by the ten biggest clonotypes. The specimen was T cells isolated from PBMCs. The receptor was derived from a human donor in good health. The sequence links TRBV5-1 to TRBJ2-2; a tentative D match to TRBD1 spans 5 bases. The CDR3 region: CASSLGQNTGELFF. The DNA sequence follows: TGCGCCAGCAGCCTCGGACAGAACACCGGGGAGCTGTTTTTT.